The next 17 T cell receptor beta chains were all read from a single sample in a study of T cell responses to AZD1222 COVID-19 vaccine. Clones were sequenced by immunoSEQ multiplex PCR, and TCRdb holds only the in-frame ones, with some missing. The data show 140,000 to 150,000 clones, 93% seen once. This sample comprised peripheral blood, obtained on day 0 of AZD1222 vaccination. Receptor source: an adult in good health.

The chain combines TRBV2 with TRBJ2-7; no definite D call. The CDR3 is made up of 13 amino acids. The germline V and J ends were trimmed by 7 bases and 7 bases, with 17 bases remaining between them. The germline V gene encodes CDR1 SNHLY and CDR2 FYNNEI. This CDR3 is CASNIDGAGEQYF. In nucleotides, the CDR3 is TGTGCCAGCAATATCGACGGAGCCGGTGAGCAGTACTTC.

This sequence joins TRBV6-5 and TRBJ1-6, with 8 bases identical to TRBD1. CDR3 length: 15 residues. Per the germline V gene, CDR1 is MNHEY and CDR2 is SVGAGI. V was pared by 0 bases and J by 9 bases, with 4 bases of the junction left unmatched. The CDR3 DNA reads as TGTGCCAGCAGTTACTCAGGGCAGGGGGCTTCACCCCTCCACTTT. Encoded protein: CASSYSGQGASPLHF.

The CDR3 spells CAISDLLNTEAFF. The DNA for the CDR3 is TGTGCCATCAGTGATTTGCTGAACACTGAAGCTTTCTTT. The chain employs TRBV10-3 and TRBJ1-1; D is unresolved. Germline V gene data show CDR1 as ENHRY and CDR2 as SYGVKD. This CDR3 has 13 residues. V gave up 3 bases and J gave up 0 bases, with 5 bases separating them.

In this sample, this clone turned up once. In DNA, the CDR3 is TGTGCCAGCAGCTCCCCGGGACAGGCGACTTCACCCCTCCACTTT. Translated: CASSSPGQATSPLHF. This rearrangement joins TRBV6-6 to TRBJ1-6, with 8 bases fitting TRBD1. V shed 6 bases, J shed 9 bases, and the junction held 10 bases outside the gene matches. Per germline, CDR1 MNHNY and CDR2 SVGAGI (reference sequence). The CDR3 is made up of 15 amino acids.

The DNA for the CDR3 is TGTGCCAGTAGTACGGCTAGCGGGAGGGGAAAGTACGAGCAGTACTTC. Protein sequence: CASSTASGRGKYEQYF. This rearrangement joins TRBV19 to TRBJ2-7; 12 positions agree with TRBD2. This CDR3 comprises 16 residues. Germline values: CDR1 LNHDA, CDR2 SQIVND (reference sequence). With V trimmed by 4 bases and J by 4 bases, 8 bases remained unmatched.

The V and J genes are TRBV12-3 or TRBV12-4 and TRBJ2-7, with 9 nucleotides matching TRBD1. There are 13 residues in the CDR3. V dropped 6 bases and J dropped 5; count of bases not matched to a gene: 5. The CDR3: CASRPTGGNEQYF. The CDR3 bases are TGTGCCAGCAGACCCACAGGGGGCAACGAGCAGTACTTC.

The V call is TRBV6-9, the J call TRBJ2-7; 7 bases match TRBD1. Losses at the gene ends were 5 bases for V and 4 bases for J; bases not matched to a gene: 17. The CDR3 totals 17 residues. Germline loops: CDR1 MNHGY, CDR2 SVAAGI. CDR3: CASSPPRQGVKLYEQYF. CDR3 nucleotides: TGTGCCAGCAGTCCTCCTAGACAGGGAGTAAAGTTATACGAGCAGTACTTC.

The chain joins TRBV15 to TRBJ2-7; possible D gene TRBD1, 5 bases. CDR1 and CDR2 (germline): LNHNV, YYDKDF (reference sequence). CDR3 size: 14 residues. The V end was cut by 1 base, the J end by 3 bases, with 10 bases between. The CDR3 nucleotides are TGTGCCACCAGCAGAGCCTCTCAGGGCTACGAGCAGTACTTC. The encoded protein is CATSRASQGYEQYF.

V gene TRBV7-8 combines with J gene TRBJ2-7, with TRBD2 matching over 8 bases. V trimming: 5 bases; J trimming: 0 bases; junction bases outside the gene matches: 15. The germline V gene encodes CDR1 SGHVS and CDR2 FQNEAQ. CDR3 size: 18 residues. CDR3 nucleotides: TGTGCCAGCAGCAGACTCGAAGGTGGGAGCGGGAGCTCCTACGAGCAGTACTTC. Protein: CASSRLEGGSGSSYEQYF.

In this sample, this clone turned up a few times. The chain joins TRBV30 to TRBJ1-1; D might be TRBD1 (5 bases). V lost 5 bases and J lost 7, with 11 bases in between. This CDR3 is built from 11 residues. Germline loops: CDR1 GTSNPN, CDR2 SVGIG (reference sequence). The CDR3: CAWGAGVEAFF. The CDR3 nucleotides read TGTGCCTGGGGGGCCGGGGTTGAAGCTTTCTTT.

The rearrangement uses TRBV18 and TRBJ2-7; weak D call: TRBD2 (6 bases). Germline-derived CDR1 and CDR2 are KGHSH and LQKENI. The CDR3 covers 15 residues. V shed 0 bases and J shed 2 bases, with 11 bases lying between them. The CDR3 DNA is TGTGCCAGCTCACCACCGGGAGTAGCGGCCTACGAGCAGTACTTC. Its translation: CASSPPGVAAYEQYF.

Here the CDR3 DNA reads TGCGCCAGCAGCCAAGAGAGGGGAACCCAGCCCCAGCATTTT. It encodes CASSQERGTQPQHF. The J gene is TRBJ1-5, the V gene TRBV4-1; perhaps TRBD1 as D (5 bases). Deletions cut 0 bases from V and 7 bases from J, with 10 bases between. Per germline, CDR1 MGHRA and CDR2 YSYEKL. This CDR3 region has 14 residues.

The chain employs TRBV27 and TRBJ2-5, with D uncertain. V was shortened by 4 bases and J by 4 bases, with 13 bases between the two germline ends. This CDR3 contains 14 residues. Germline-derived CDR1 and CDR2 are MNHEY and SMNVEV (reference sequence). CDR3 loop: CASSSKLDAETQYF. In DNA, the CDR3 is TGTGCCAGCAGTTCAAAATTGGATGCAGAGACCCAGTACTTC.

DNA of the CDR3: TGTGCCAGCAGTTACGGACAGGGGGAGACCCAGTACTTC. This gives the protein CASSYGQGETQYF. The chain uses TRBV6-5 and TRBJ2-5, with TRBD1 identical over 9 bases. Losses at the gene ends were 2 bases for V and 5 bases for J; bases not matched to a gene: 0. Germline CDR1 MNHEY, CDR2 SVGAGI. The length of the CDR3 is 13 residues.

As DNA, the CDR3 is TGTGCCAGCAGCACTAGCTTTAGTGCCCAAGAGACCCAGTACTTC. Encoded protein: CASSTSFSAQETQYF. The J gene is TRBJ2-5, the V gene TRBV2, with D perhaps matching TRBD2 (6 bases). The CDR3 totals 15 residues. CDR1 is SNHLY, CDR2 FYNNEI, per germline. V dropped 6 bases and J dropped 1 base, with 15 bases sitting between them.

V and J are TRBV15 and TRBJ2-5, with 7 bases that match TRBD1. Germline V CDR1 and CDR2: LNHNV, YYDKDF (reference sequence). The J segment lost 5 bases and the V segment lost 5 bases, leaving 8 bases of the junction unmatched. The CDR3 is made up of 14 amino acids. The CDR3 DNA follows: TGTGCCACCAGCCGGGACAGCCCCCTTGAGACCCAGTACTTC. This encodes CATSRDSPLETQYF.

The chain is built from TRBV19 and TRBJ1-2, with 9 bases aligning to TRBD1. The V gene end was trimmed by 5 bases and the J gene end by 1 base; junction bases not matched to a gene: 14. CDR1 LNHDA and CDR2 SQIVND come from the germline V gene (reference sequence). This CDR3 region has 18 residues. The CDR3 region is CASSDLDRGPVGNYGYTF. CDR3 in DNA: TGTGCCAGTAGTGACCTGGACAGGGGACCCGTGGGTAACTATGGCTACACCTTC.